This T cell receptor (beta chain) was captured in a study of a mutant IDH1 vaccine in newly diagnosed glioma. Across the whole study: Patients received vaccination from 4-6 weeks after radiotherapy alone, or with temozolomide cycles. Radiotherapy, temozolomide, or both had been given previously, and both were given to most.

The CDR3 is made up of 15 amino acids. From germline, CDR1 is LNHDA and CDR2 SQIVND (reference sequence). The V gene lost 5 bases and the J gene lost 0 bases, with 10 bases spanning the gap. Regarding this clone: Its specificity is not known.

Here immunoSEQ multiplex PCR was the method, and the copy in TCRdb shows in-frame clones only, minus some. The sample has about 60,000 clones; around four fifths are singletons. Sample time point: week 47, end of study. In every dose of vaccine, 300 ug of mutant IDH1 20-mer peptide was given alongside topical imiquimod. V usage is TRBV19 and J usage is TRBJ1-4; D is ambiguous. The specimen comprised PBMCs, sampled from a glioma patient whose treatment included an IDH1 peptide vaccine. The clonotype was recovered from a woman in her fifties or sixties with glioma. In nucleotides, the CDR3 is TGTGCCAGTAGTCCCCAAGAACCAACTAATGAAAAACTGTTTTTT. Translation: CASSPQEPTNEKLFF.